Included here is one T cell receptor (beta chain) sequence, with context. Its specificity is unknown. The CDR3 totals 16 residues. V gave up 0 bases and J gave up 4 bases, with 13 bases separating them. The V gene's germline CDR1 is MNHNS and CDR2 SASEGT. Profiled with immunoSEQ multiplex PCR; TCRdb holds only in-frame clones, not every one. The table records tens of thousands of clones, around 88% of them present only once. Time point denoted: baseline, week 1 (first vaccination visit). As to treatment: pre-vaccination baseline after standard-of-care therapy. These data come from a study of a mutant IDH1 vaccine in newly diagnosed glioma. The wider study: Sex distribution of treated patients was about 62% male and roughly 40% female; mean age was around 42 years. Study findings and constraints: A vaccine-induced immune response developed in about 94% of the patients. Top peripheral T cell clonotype shifts appeared unrelated to pseudoprogression.

The receptor was isolated from a young woman with glioma. Some clones in this sample may be carry-over from other donors' samples. The input for sequencing was peripheral blood mononuclear cells (PBMCs), taken from a glioma patient treated with radiotherapy, temozolomide or both. The chain uses TRBV6-1 and TRBJ1-3; D possibly corresponds to TRBD1 (6 bases). The CDR3 sequence is CASSEAPPGGGNTIYF. CDR3 DNA sequence: TGTGCCAGCAGTGAAGCCCCTCCCGGGGGCGGAAACACCATATATTTT.